These 11 T cell receptor beta chains originate from one sample sequenced in a study of T cell responses to AZD1222 COVID-19 vaccine. The method was immunoSEQ multiplex PCR; TCRdb's version includes in-frame clones alone and lacks a portion of them. The sample lists about 130,000 clones; roughly 87% were seen once. The sample consisted of peripheral blood, taken on day 0 of MenACWY control vaccination. These receptors were collected from an adult in good health.

The chain combines TRBV5-6 with TRBJ1-3; D is unresolved. The CDR3 covers 16 residues. Germline CDR1 SGHDT, CDR2 YYEEEE. The V end lost 5 bases, the J end lost 2 bases, and 17 bases lay between the germline ends. The CDR3 region is CASRTSIVSAGNTIYF. DNA for the CDR3: TGTGCCAGCAGAACCAGTATAGTTTCTGCTGGAAACACCATATATTTT.

The rearrangement uses TRBV5-4 and TRBJ2-5; TRBD2 matches at 10 bases. V was clipped by 1 base and J by 5 bases; unmatched bases: 8. The length of the CDR3 is 16 residues. CDR1 is SGHNT, CDR2 YYREEE, per germline (reference sequence). This CDR3 is CASSLPLAGVQETQYF. The CDR3 region has the DNA TGTGCCAGCAGCTTGCCCCTAGCGGGAGTTCAGGAGACCCAGTACTTC.

The chain carries TRBV7-2 and TRBJ2-3; the D is unclear. Germline V gives CDR1 SGHTA, CDR2 FQGNSA. CDR3 length: 13 amino acids. Trimming pared 5 bases from V and 2 bases from J, leaving 8 bases between. The CDR3 nucleotides are TGTGCCAGCAGCACGAGAAACACAGATACGCAGTATTTT. Its protein is CASSTRNTDTQYF.

In its sample, this clone was seen a few times. The V call is TRBV5-5, the J call TRBJ2-7; weak D call: TRBD2 (5 bases). Germline CDR1 reads SGHKS; CDR2 reads YYEKEE (reference sequence). CDR3 length: 14 amino acids. The V gene lost 4 bases and the J gene lost 7 bases, with 18 bases spanning the gap. The CDR3 DNA reads as TGTGCCAGCAGCCCCGGGATCTCACGGTGGGAGCAGTACTTC. Amino acids: CASSPGISRWEQYF. Drawing the rest from reference TRBV5-5 and TRBJ2-7, the complete variable domain is DAGVTQSPTHLIKTRGQQVTLRCSPISGHKSVSWYQQVLGQGPQFIFQYYEKEERGRGNFPDRFSARQFPNYSSELNVNALLLGDSALYLCASSPGISRWEQYFGPGTRLTVT.

This chain links TRBV5-6 with TRBJ1-6, with D maybe TRBD1 (5 bases). CDR1 is SGHDT and CDR2 is YYEEEE in the germline V gene. The germline V and J ends were trimmed by 2 bases and 7 bases, with 10 bases remaining between them. The CDR3 contains 14 residues. CDR3 nucleotides: TGTGCCAGCAGCTTTGGGGGGGAGAATTCACCCCTCCACTTT. Translating gives CASSFGGENSPLHF.

The gene calls are TRBV6-5 and TRBJ1-3; D gene uncertain. Trimming cost V 6 bases and J 3 bases, with 9 bases left between them. CDR3 length: 13 amino acids. Germline V gene lookup returns CDR1 MNHEY and CDR2 SVGAGI. The CDR3 region has the DNA TGTGCCAGCAGCCGCCAGGATGGAAACACCATATATTTT. Its protein product is CASSRQDGNTIYF.

This chain uses TRBV2 with TRBJ2-4; maybe TRBD2 (6 bases). The ends were cut back, 6 bases at V and 0 bases at J, with 12 bases in the middle. There are 15 residues in the CDR3. CDR1 is SNHLY and CDR2 is FYNNEI in the germline V gene. The CDR3 region is CASRIGGEAKNIQYF. Here the CDR3 DNA reads TGTGCCAGCAGAATCGGGGGAGAAGCCAAAAACATTCAGTACTTC. Looking up the rest from reference TRBV2 and TRBJ2-4 gives the full variable domain: EPEVTQTPSHQVTQMGQEVILRCVPISNHLYFYWYRQILGQKVEFLVSFYNNEISEKSEIFDDQFSVERPDGSNFTLKIRSTKLEDSAMYFCASRIGGEAKNIQYFGAGTRLSVL.

The chain combines TRBV7-2 with TRBJ1-3; no reliable D call. V lost 4 bases, J lost 2 bases, and 6 bases lay in between. CDR1 and CDR2 from the germline V gene are SGHTA and FQGNSA. This CDR3 has 13 amino acids. The CDR3 sequence is CASSSVPGNTIYF. CDR3 coding DNA: TGTGCCAGCAGCTCGGTTCCTGGAAACACCATATATTTT.

The chain links TRBV4-3 to TRBJ2-3, with D possibly TRBD2 on 5 matching bases. This CDR3 comprises 15 residues. Germline V gives CDR1 LGHNA, CDR2 YSLEER. Trimming took off 0 bases at V and 2 bases at J, with 9 bases between the two ends. The CDR3 DNA reads as TGCGCCAGCAGCCAAGAGAGGGCTTCCACAGATACGCAGTATTTT. It codes for CASSQERASTDTQYF.

This chain joins TRBV7-6 and TRBJ2-7; either TRBD1 or TRBD2 may supply D (5 bases each). The CDR3 has 13 amino acids. Per germline, CDR1 SGHVS and CDR2 FNYEAQ. V was trimmed by 1 base and J by 7 bases, leaving 11 bases between them. Here the CDR3 DNA reads TGTGCCAGCAGCTTAGGGGGGACGGGAGAGCAGTACTTC. Its translation: CASSLGGTGEQYF.

The genes are TRBV21-1 and TRBJ2-3; the table's D call, TRBD2, was not checked against the DNA. TRBV21-1 is marked as a pseudogene. The CDR3 is made up of 20 amino acids. This chain's CDR3 is CASSKDVPRASGGAADTQYF. CDR3 bases: TGTGCCAGCAGCAAAGATGTCCCGCGAGCCAGCGGGGGGGCGGCAGATACGCAGTATTTT.